This TCR beta chain was sequenced in a study of blood T cell repertoires in COVID-19 (dated by TCRdb to 2018 to 2021). Regarding the research as a whole: Collaborator samples came from the United States, Italy and Spain and covered acute and convalescent phases of COVID-19. The material from the prospective study consisted of cDNA or gDNA derived from T cells, B-cell-depleted T cells, or PBMCs. Deeply sampled blood TCRbeta repertoires from subjects exposed to, actively infected with, or recovered from COVID-19 were included in the dataset. A freely available public database, intended as a resource for researchers studying the immune response to SARS-CoV-2, is where the repertoires were released. The samples were drawn from the first 160 participants of the ongoing ImmuneRACE study and from 950 to 1,500 subjects provided by 6 global collaborators. Nearly every sample came with metadata listing a de-identified subject ID, COVID-19 status, age in years and sex. Where HLA class I and class II types were available, the types were taken from metadata supplied by the sample provider, not from assay-based typing. Study-wide findings and limitations: The amount of clinical and demographic metadata varied by source and participant and was provided uncurated.

TCRbeta CDR3 regions were amplified from genomic DNA by means of the immunoSEQ Assay, a bias-controlled multiplex PCR. In the original analysis: Within the assay, amplification of reference gene primers was used to estimate how many nucleated cells each sample contained. To quantify the absolute abundance of each unique TCRbeta CDR3 rearrangement, sequence reads were collapsed and filtered. For each sample, productive Simpson clonality was calculated as the square root of Simpson's diversity index over productive rearrangements. In its TCRdb copy, this immuneACCESS table keeps in-frame sequences only and misses some clones. Where compared with another copy, unresolved V genes explain less than half of these, and the others have no known cause. V and J calls and clone size are given by that table; D and trimming were obtained from the DNA. The sample records roughly 77,000 clones, about 87% of which are singletons. The ten largest clones capture 6.5% to 7.5% of the sample.

Whole blood was collected in K2EDTA tubes by collaborating institutions according to the institutions' own protocols. For TCRbeta analysis, collaborators shipped samples as frozen whole blood, isolated PBMCs, or DNA extracted from either of those sample types. For CDR1 and CDR2, the germline V gene (reference sequence) lists SGHNT and YYREEE. Deletion took 0 bases off V and 5 bases off J, with a span of 18 bases between the germline ends. Its CDR3 holds 17 amino acids, cysteine through phenylalanine. The sequence is cut down to CDR3 DNA, 51 bases in frame from base 1. A word on this clone: It has no known antigen specificity. No much larger clone is present one base from it, and per-base qualities are unavailable.

The TCR was taken from a woman of 80 years or more with active COVID-19. The chain is assembled from TRBV5-4 and TRBJ2-1, with a tentative D gene TRBD1 over 5 matching bases. Sequencing used peripheral blood. DNA sequence: TGTGCCAGCAGCTTGGTTGGGTTTGCAGGGCGAGACAATGAGCAGTTCTTC. Translated, this is CASSLVGFAGRDNEQFF.